The entry below describes one TCR beta chain. This specimen comes from a study of blood T cell repertoires in COVID-19. Across the study: The origin of the acute and convalescent COVID-19 samples was the United States, Italy and Spain.

Source study methods: Estimation of nucleated cell counts was performed using reference gene primer amplification. The protocol was immunoSEQ multiplex PCR, while the TCRdb copy is restricted to in-frame clones and leaves out a portion. V, J and clone size are taken as reported in that table, and D and trimming were inferred from the DNA itself. The data show about 480,000 clones, 85% to 90% seen once. V lost 4 bases and J lost 7; bases outside the gene matches: 10. Germline CDR1 and CDR2: LNHDA and SQIVND (reference sequence). This CDR3 is built from 16 residues. Those enrolled in Seattle joined during active infection and were followed longitudinally afterward.

This clonotype was sampled from a woman between 45 and 60 years old with COVID-19, enrolled during active disease. The chain employs TRBV19 and TRBJ1-4; 9 bases fit TRBD1. Sequences were obtained from peripheral blood. The CDR3 nucleotides are TGTGCCAGTAGTACCAGGGGGGGACAGGGAAGTGAAAAACTGTTTTTT. Translating gives CASSTRGGQGSEKLFF.